This entry lists 9 T cell receptor beta chains sequenced from one sample in a study of response to subunit inactivated influenza vaccine. TCRdb passed the RT-PCR reads through MiXCR, listing each CDR3 protein once. The sample shows about half a million distinct CDR3 sequences, 9.5% to 12% of them seen only once. Sequences were derived from PBMCs from blood, sampled about 6 weeks after vaccination. Source of these receptors: a man over 45 who received an inactivated influenza vaccine.

The genes are TRBV5-1 and TRBJ1-1; D perhaps matches TRBD1 (5 bases). The CDR3 loop spans 14 amino acids. V lost 2 bases and J lost 1, with 9 bases in between. Germline CDR1 reads SGHRS; CDR2 reads YFSETQ. This CDR3 reads CASSLQVTNTEAFF. CDR3 DNA: TGCGCCAGCAGCTTACAGGTAACGAACACTGAAGCTTTCTTT. Full variable domain (missing parts from reference TRBV5-1 and TRBJ1-1): KAGVTQTPRYLIKTRGQQVTLSCSPISGHRSVSWYQQTPGQGLQFLFEYFSETQRNKGNFPGRFSGRQFSNSRSEMNVSTLELGDSALYLCASSLQVTNTEAFFGQGTRLTVV.

This clonotype showed up just a few times. The gene calls are TRBV12-3 or TRBV12-4 and TRBJ2-2; D remains unclear. Trimming cost V 7 bases and J 0 bases, with 9 bases left between them. CDR3 length: 14 residues. The CDR3: CASTLGPNTGELFF. CDR3 DNA: TGTGCCAGCACCCTAGGCCCGAACACCGGGGAGCTGTTTTTT.

This clonotype was found a few times. This chain connects TRBV12-3 or TRBV12-4 to TRBJ2-1, with D possibly being TRBD1 (6 bases). The V gene lost 5 bases and the J gene lost 8 bases, with 13 bases spanning the gap. The CDR3 loop spans 13 amino acids. The CDR3 coding sequence is TGTGCCAGCAGTCTCCGGGACAAGGATGAGCAGTTCTTC. The encoded protein is CASSLRDKDEQFF.

This clonotype was recorded a few times. The chain uses TRBV6-5 and TRBJ2-7; 7 nucleotides agree with TRBD1. The CDR3 runs 13 residues. Germline-derived CDR1 and CDR2 are MNHEY and SVGAGI. V lost 4 bases to trimming and J lost 3 bases; unmatched junction nucleotides: 3. CDR3 region: CASSWTGLYEQYF. CDR3 DNA: TGTGCCAGCAGTTGGACAGGACTCTACGAGCAGTACTTC.

The chain couples TRBV6-2 or TRBV6-3 to TRBJ2-1; D unclear. This CDR3 comprises 13 residues. V lost 2 bases and J lost 2, with 4 bases in between. CDR1 MNHEY and CDR2 SVGEGT come from the germline V gene. Here the CDR3 reads CASSYLPYNEQFF. CDR3 sequence (DNA): TGTGCCAGCAGTTACCTTCCCTACAATGAGCAGTTCTTC.

CDR3 region: CASLSGTSGMWAKNIQYF. DNA of the CDR3: TGTGCCAGTCTCTCTGGGACTAGCGGGATGTGGGCCAAAAACATTCAGTACTTC. The V and J genes are TRBV12-3 or TRBV12-4 and TRBJ2-4; TRBD2 matches at 13 bases. J was trimmed by 1 base and V by 9 bases; bases with no gene match: 12. The CDR3 is 18 amino acids.

This clonotype was seen a few times. This chain joins TRBV6-5 and TRBJ2-7; D not certain. The V end was cut by 0 bases, the J end by 2 bases, with 11 bases between. This CDR3 is 15 amino acids long. Germline V lookup: CDR1 MNHEY, CDR2 SVGAGI. The DNA for the CDR3 is TGTGCCAGCAGTTACTCGACCGGCCAGACCTACGAGCAGTACTTC. The encoded protein is CASSYSTGQTYEQYF.

The V call is TRBV7-9, the J call TRBJ1-2; D remains unclear. The germline V gene has CDR1 SEHNR and CDR2 FQNEAQ (reference sequence). This CDR3 is 15 amino acids long. V was pared by 1 base and J by 2 bases, with 11 bases between. This chain's CDR3 is CASSLGEVRNYGYTF. In nucleotides, the CDR3 is TGTGCCAGCAGCTTAGGTGAGGTCCGAAACTATGGCTACACCTTC.

This sequence joins TRBV29-1 and TRBJ2-7; 7 nucleotides line up with TRBD2. V dropped 4 bases and J dropped 2; count of bases not matched to a gene: 2. The CDR3 is made up of 12 amino acids. The germline CDR1 and CDR2 sequences are SQVTM and ANQGSEA. CDR3 loop: CSVAGTTYEQYF. CDR3 DNA: TGCAGCGTTGCCGGGACTACCTACGAGCAGTACTTC.